Listed below are T cell receptor beta chains from one sample, sequenced in a study of identical twins. A single record per CDR3 protein comes from TCRdb applying MiXCR to the 5' RACE reads. This table has some 500,000 distinct CDR3 sequences, roughly 21% appearing once. The data were also submitted as part of a second study, on T cells expressing NK-cell markers.

The sample taken for sequencing was CD4+ T cells sorted from blood. These receptors all come from a woman aged 18-29 years in good health. Each CDR3 is given with its conserved first and last residue. D genes are given only for firm matches. A row's size may be missing; if present it is once, few, many or a size class.

clone_size | j_call | v_call | d_call | cdr3_nt | cdr3_aa
many | TRBJ1-2 | TRBV15 | NA | TGTGCCACCTCCGGGACGGGCTATGGCTACACCTTC | CATSGTGYGYTF
few | TRBJ1-2 | TRBV3-1 | NA | TGTGCCAGCAGCCAACGAACAGTCGGTGGCTACACCTTC | CASSQRTVGGYTF
NA | TRBJ2-1 | TRBV5-1 | TRBD2 | TGCGCCAGCAGCTTGGGGACTAGCATCTTTGAGCAGTTCTTC | CASSLGTSIFEQFF
NA | TRBJ2-7 | TRBV20-1 | TRBD2 | TGCAGTGCTGCTCGACTAGCGGGAGAGGGGGTCGAGCAGTACTTC | CSAARLAGEGVEQYF
NA | TRBJ2-7 | TRBV20-1 | TRBD1 | TGCAGTGCTAGCCAGACAGGGACCCCCTACGAGCAGTACTTC | CSASQTGTPYEQYF
few | TRBJ1-1 | TRBV20-1 | NA | TGCAGTGCACCCTACCAGAGTAACACTGAAGCTTTCTTT | CSAPYQSNTEAFF
NA | TRBJ1-1 | TRBV7-9 | NA | TGTGCCAGCAGGCCCAACTTTGGAGGGCGCGATCTAGGAGCTTTCTTT | CASRPNFGGRDLGAFF
few | TRBJ2-1 | TRBV20-1 | TRBD2 | TGCAGTGCTAGAGCGGCTAGCGGGGTGGATGAGCAGTTCTTC | CSARAASGVDEQFF
NA | TRBJ1-1 | TRBV5-1 | NA | TGCGCCAGCAGCTTGGCAATCCCCGGGGTGGCTGAAGCTTTCTTT | CASSLAIPGVAEAFF
few | TRBJ2-7 | TRBV18 | NA | TGTGCCAGCTCACCACCTCGCCCAGCGGCCAGTGTCGAGCAGTACTTC | CASSPPRPAASVEQYF
NA | TRBJ2-2 | TRBV7-3 | TRBD2 | TGTGCCAGCAGCTCCGCGGGGGCCGGGGAGCTGTTTTTT | CASSSAGAGELFF
NA | TRBJ2-1 | TRBV5-4 | TRBD2 | TGTGCCAGCAGCCCTAAAGAGGCGGGGGGCTCCAAGCAGTTCTTC | CASSPKEAGGSKQFF
many | TRBJ1-5 | TRBV12-3/TRBV12-4 | NA | TGTGCCAGCACCCGGGGGGGCCAGCCCCAGCATTTT | CASTRGGQPQHF
few | TRBJ1-6 | TRBV3-1 | NA | TGTGCCAGCAGCCAAACAAGTTTCGATTCACCCCTCCACTTT | CASSQTSFDSPLHF
few | TRBJ2-7 | TRBV9 | TRBD2 | TGTGCCAGCAGCGAGGGGACTAGCGTCTCCTACGAGCAGTACTTC | CASSEGTSVSYEQYF
NA | TRBJ2-1 | TRBV15 | TRBD2 | TGTGCCACCAGCCAGTATGGACTAGCTCCGAATGAGCAGTTCTTC | CATSQYGLAPNEQFF
few | TRBJ1-6 | TRBV20-1 | TRBD1 | TGCAGTGCTCATCGCAGGGGGCAAAATTCACCCCTCCACTTT | CSAHRRGQNSPLHF
few | TRBJ2-1 | TRBV5-1 | TRBD2 | TGCGCCAGCAGCTTCGGGTCTAGCGGGGATGAGCAGTTCTTC | CASSFGSSGDEQFF
NA | TRBJ2-1 | TRBV3-1 | TRBD2 | TGTGCCAGCAGCCATAGCGGGAACAATGAGCAGTTCTTC | CASSHSGNNEQFF
few | TRBJ1-6 | TRBV20-1 | TRBD1 | TGCAGTGCTAGATCCGACAGGGGGTATTCACCCCTCCACTTT | CSARSDRGYSPLHF
NA | TRBJ2-5 | TRBV5-5 | NA | TGTGCCAGCAGCTCCTCGAAAGGTGTAGAGACCCAGTACTTC | CASSSSKGVETQYF
NA | TRBJ1-2 | TRBV6-2/TRBV6-3 | NA | TGTGCCAGCAGTACCCGGGCAGGGTATGGTGGCTACACCTTC | CASSTRAGYGGYTF